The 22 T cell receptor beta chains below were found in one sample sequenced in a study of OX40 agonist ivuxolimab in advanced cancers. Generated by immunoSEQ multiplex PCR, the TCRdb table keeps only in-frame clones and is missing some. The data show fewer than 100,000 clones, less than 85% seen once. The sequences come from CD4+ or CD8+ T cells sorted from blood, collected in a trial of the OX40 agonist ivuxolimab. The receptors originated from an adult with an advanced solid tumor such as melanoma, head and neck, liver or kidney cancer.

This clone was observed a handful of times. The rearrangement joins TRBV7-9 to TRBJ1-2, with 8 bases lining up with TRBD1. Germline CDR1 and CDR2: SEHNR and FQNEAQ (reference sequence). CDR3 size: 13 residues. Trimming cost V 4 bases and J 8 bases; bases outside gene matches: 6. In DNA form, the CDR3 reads TGTGCCAGCAGCTATACAGGGGGTCTGGGCTACACCTTC. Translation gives CASSYTGGLGYTF.

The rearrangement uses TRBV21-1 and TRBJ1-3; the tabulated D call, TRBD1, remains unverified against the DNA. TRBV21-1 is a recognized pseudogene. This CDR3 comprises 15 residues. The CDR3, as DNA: TGTGCCAGCAGCACCAAACAGGGGACTGGAAACACCATATATTTT. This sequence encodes CASSTKQGTGNTIYF.

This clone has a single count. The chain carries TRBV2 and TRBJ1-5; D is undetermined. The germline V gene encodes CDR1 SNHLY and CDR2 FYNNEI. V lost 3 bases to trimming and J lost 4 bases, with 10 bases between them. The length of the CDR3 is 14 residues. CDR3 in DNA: TGTGCCAGCAGTGAGATAGGAGGTAATCAGCCCCAGCATTTT. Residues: CASSEIGGNQPQHF.

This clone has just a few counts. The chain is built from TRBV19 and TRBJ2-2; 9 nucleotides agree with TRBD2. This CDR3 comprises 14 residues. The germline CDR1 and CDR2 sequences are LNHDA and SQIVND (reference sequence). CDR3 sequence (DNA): TGTGCGATAGAAGCGGGGGGCCGGACCGGGGAGCTGTTTTTT. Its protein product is CAIEAGGRTGELFF.

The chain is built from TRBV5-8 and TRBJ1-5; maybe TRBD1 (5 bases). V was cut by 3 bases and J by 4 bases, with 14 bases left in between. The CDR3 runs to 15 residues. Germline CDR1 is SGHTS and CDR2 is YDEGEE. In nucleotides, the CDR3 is TGTGCCAGCAGCTCCGGGACCTGGGGTAATCAGCCCCAGCATTTT. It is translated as CASSSGTWGNQPQHF.

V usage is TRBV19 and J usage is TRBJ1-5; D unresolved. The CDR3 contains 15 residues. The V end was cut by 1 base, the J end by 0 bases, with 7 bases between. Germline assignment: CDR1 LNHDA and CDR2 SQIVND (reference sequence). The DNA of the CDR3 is TGTGCCAGTAGTATAGGACGGTATAGCAATCAGCCCCAGCATTTT. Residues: CASSIGRYSNQPQHF.

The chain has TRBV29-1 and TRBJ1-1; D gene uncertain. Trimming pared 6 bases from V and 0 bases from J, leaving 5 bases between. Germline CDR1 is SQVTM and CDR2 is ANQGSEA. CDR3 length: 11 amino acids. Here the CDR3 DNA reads TGCAGCGTCCCTATGAACACTGAAGCTTTCTTT. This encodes CSVPMNTEAFF.

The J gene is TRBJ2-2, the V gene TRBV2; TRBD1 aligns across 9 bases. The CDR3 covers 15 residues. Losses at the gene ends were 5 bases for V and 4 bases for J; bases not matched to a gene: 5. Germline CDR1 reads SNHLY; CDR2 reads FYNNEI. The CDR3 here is CASSKQGARTGELFF. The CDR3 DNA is TGTGCCAGCAGTAAACAGGGGGCACGCACCGGGGAGCTGTTTTTT. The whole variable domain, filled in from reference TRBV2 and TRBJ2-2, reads EPEVTQTPSHQVTQMGQEVILRCVPISNHLYFYWYRQILGQKVEFLVSFYNNEISEKSEIFDDQFSVERPDGSNFTLKIRSTKLEDSAMYFCASSKQGARTGELFFGEGSRLTVL.

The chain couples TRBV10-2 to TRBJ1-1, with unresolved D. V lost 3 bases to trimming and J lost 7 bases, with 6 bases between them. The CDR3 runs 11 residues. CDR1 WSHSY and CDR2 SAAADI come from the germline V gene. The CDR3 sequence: CASSDIYEAFF. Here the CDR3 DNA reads TGCGCCAGCAGTGACATTTATGAAGCTTTCTTT.

CDR3 loop: CASIETISNEQFF. The DNA of the CDR3 is TGTGCCAGCATTGAAACAATTTCGAATGAGCAGTTCTTC. This chain uses TRBV28 with TRBJ2-1; no firm D call. Trimming left V 7 bases short and J 7 bases short, with 14 bases between. This CDR3 is built from 13 residues. Germline lookup yields CDR1 MDHEN and CDR2 SYDVKM.

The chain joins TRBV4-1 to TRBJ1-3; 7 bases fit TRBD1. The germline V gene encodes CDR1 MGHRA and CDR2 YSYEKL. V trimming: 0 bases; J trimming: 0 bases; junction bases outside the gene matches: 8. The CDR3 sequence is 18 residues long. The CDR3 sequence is CASSQEGPDRPSGNTIYF. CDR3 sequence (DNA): TGCGCCAGCAGCCAAGAGGGACCGGACAGGCCCTCTGGAAACACCATATATTTT.

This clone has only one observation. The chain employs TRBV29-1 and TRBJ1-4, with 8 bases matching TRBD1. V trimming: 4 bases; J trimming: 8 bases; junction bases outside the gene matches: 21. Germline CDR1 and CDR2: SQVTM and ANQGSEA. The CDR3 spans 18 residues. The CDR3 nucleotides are TGCAGCGTTGGGTTATTGGGAAGGCAGGGGGCGCGTGGGGAAAAACTGTTTTTT. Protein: CSVGLLGRQGARGEKLFF.

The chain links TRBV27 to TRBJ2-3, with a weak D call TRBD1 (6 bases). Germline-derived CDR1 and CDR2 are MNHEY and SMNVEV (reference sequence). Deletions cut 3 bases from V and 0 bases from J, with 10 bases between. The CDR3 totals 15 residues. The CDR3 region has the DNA TGTGCCAGCAGTTTCGAGGGGACAAGCACAGATACGCAGTATTTT. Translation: CASSFEGTSTDTQYF.

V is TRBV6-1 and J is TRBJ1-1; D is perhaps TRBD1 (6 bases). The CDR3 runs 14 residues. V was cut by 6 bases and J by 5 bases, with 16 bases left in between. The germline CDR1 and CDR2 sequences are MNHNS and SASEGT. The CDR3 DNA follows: TGTGCCAGCAGGGCCCCGACAGGTTGGACTGAAGCTTTCTTT. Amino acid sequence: CASRAPTGWTEAFF.

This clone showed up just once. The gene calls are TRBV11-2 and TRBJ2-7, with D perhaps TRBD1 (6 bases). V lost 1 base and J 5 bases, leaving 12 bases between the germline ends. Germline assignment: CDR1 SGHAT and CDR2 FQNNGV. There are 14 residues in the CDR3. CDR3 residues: CASSLGLTGNEQYV. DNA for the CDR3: TGTGCCAGCAGCTTAGGGCTGACAGGTAACGAGCAGTACGTC.

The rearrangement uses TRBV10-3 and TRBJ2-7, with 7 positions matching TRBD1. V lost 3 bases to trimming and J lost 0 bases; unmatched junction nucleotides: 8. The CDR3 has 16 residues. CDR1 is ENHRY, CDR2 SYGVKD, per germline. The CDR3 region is CAISDPRTGSSYEQYF. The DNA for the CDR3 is TGTGCCATCAGTGACCCGAGGACAGGTTCCTCCTACGAGCAGTACTTC.

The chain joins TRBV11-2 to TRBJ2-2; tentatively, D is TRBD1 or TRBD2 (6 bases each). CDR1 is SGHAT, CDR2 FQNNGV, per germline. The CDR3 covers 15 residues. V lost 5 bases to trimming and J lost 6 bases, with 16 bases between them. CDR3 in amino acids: CASSEQQGGAGELFF. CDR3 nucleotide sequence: TGTGCCAGCAGCGAACAACAGGGAGGCGCCGGGGAGCTGTTTTTT.

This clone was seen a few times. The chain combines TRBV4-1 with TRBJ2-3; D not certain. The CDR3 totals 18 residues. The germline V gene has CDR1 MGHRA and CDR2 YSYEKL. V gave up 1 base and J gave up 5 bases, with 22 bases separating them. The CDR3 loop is CASSQVSSRSPVVDTQYF. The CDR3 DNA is TGCGCCAGCAGCCAAGTGTCTAGTAGGAGTCCGGTTGTAGATACGCAGTATTTT.

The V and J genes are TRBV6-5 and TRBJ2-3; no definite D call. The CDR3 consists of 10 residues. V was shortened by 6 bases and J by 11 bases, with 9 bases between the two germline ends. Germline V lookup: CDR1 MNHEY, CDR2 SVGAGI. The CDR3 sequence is CASSYGKQYF. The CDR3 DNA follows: TGTGCCAGCAGCTATGGGAAGCAGTATTTT.

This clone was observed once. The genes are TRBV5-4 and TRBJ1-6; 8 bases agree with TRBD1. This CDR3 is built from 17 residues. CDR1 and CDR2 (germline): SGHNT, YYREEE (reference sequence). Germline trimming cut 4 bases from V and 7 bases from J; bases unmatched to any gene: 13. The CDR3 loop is CASSRLQGGIPNSPLHF. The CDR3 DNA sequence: TGTGCCAGCAGCCGACTACAGGGGGGCATACCAAATTCACCCCTCCACTTT.

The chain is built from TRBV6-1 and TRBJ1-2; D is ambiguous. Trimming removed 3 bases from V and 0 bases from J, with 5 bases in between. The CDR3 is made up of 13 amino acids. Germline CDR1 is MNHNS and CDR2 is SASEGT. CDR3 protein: CASSDYSNYGYTF. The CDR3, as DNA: TGTGCCAGCAGTGACTACTCTAACTATGGCTACACCTTC.

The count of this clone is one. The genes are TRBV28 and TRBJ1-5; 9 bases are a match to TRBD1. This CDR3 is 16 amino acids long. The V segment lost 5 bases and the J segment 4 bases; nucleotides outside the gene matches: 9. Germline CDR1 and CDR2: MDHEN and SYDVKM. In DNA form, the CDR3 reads TGTGCCAGCAGTCCTAGGGGACAGGGTGGAAATCAGCCCCAGCATTTT. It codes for CASSPRGQGGNQPQHF.